This T cell receptor (beta chain) was recovered during a study of CD8 T cells in ankylosing spondylitis. General study points: As reported, disease-linked clones showed significant enrichment in matched ankylosing spondylitis synovial fluid. What appeared characteristic of ankylosing spondylitis blood was a TCR beta motif of eight or nine highly homologous variants. Earlier reports found some motif variants in synovial fluid and blood in reactive arthritis.

This clonotype appeared many times. The target antigen is unknown. Germline V gene lookup returns CDR1 SEHNR and CDR2 FQNEAQ (reference sequence). This CDR3 has 14 residues. V was pared by 1 base and J by 1 base, with 7 bases between. Quantitative 5'-RACE with molecular barcodes generated TCR beta libraries. TCRdb re-analysed the 5' RACE reads in MiXCR, keeping a single row per CDR3 protein. The sample holds under 200,000 distinct CDR3 sequences; approximately 10% are singletons and the top ten take around 29%. The receptor was derived from a male donor with ankylosing spondylitis or in good health (not recorded which). The chain uses TRBV7-9 and TRBJ1-1; D not certain. Input material: blood, either unsorted or a sorted T cell fraction (not recorded which). The CDR3 sequence: CASSLVPRNTEAFF. Written as DNA, the CDR3 is TGTGCCAGCAGCTTAGTTCCCAGGAACACTGAAGCTTTCTTT.